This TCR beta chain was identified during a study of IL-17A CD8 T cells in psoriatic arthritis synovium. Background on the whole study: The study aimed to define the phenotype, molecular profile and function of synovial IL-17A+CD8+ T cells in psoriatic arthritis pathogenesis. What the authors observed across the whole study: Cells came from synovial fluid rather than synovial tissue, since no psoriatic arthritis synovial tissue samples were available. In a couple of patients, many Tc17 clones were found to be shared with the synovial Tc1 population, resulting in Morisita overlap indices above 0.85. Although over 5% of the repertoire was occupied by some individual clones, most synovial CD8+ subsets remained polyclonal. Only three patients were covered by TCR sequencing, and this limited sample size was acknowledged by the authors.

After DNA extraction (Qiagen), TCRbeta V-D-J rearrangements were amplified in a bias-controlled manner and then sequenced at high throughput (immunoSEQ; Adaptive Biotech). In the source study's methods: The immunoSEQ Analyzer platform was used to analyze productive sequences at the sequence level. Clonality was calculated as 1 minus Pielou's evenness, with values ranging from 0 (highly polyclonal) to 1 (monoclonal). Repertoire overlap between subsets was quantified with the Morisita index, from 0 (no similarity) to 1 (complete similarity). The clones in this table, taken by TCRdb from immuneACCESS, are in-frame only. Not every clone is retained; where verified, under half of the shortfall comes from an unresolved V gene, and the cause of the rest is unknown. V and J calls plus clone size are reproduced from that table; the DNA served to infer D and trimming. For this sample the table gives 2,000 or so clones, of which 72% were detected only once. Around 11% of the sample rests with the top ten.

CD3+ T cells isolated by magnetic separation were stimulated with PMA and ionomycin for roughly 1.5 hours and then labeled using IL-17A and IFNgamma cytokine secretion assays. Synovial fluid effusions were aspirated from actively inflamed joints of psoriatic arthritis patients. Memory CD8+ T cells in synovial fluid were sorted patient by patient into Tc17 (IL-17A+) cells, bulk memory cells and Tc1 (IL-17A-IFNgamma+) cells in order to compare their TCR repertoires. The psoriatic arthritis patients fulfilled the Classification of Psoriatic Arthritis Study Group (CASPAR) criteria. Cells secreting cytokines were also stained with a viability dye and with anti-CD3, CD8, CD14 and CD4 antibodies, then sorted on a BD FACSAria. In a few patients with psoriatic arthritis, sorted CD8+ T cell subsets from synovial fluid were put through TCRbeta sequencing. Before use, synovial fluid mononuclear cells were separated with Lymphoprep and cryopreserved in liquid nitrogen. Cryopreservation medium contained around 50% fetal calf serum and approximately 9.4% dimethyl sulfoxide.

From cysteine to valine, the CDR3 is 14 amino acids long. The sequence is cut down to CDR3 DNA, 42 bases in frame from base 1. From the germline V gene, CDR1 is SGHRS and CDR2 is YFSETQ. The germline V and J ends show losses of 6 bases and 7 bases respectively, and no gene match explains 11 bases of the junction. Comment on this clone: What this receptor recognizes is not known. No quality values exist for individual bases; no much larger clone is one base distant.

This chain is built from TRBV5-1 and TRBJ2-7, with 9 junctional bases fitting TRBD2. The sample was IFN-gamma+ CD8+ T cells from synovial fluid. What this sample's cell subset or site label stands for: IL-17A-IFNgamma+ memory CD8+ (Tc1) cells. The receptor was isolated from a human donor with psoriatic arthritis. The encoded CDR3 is CASTPDGGGGEQYV. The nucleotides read TGCGCCAGCACCCCAGATGGCGGGGGGGGAGAGCAGTACGTC.